Listed below are T cell receptor beta chains from one sample, sequenced in a study of blood T cell repertoires in COVID-19. Assay used: immunoSEQ multiplex PCR; TCRdb lists only in-frame clones, some missing. This sample has 280,000 or so clones, with 85% to 90% found just once. Sequencing used PBMCs or T cells enriched from blood (not recorded which). The receptors were gathered from a woman between 18 and 29 years old with acute COVID-19. The CDR3 runs from the conserved cysteine through the conserved F or W. The order of the fields is V gene, clone size, CDR3 protein. Size is omitted from some rows. Given values are once, few, many or a class for expanded clones.

TRBV19 | NA | CASSIAGGGANGYTF
TRBV18 | few | CASSPAGNNQPQHF
TRBV27 | NA | CASKGYGSEESYEQYF
TRBV2 | NA | CASRWTGGGQPQHF
TRBV14 | few | CASSEREGARNTIYF
TRBV24-1 | NA | CATSATGGGVYEQYF
TRBV7-3 | NA | CASSLSGQGGGYTF
TRBV21-1 | once | CASRFTDSGRYGDTQYF
TRBV2 | NA | CASSEGPRSYGYTF
TRBV28 | NA | CASSLLGSGTVDTQYF
TRBV14 | NA | CASSSGVGTEAFF
TRBV6-1 | once | CASSDAGTGTYNEQFF
TRBV21-1 | NA | CARKPIRGNQPQHF